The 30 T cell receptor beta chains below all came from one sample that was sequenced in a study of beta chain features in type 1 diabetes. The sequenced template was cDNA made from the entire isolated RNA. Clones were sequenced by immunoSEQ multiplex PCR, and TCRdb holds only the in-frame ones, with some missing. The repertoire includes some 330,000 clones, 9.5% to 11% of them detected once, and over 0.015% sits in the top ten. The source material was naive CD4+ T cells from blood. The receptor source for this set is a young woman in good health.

Here the CDR3 DNA reads TGTGCCAGCAGCCGTTATACTAGCGGAAGACGGTTTGGGGCCAACGTCCTGACTTTC. Protein: CASSRYTSGRRFGANVLTF. The rearrangement uses TRBV7-3 and TRBJ2-6; 8 bases match TRBD2. This CDR3 has 19 residues. V was clipped by 5 bases and J by 3 bases; unmatched bases: 15. In germline, CDR1 is SGHTA, CDR2 FQGTGA.

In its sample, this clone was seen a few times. The CDR3: CASSVGVSGTSEQFF. Here the CDR3 DNA reads TGTGCCAGCAGCGTAGGGGTTAGCGGGACATCGGAGCAGTTCTTC. The chain recombines TRBV9 with TRBJ2-1; 8 bases fit TRBD2. This CDR3 contains 15 residues. V dropped 0 bases and J dropped 10; count of bases not matched to a gene: 9. Germline values: CDR1 SGDLS, CDR2 YYNGEE.

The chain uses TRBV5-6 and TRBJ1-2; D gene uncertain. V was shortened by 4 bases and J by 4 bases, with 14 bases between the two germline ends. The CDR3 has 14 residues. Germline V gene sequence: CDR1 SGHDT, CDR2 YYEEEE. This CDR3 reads CASSPPRRVYGYTF. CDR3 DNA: TGTGCCAGCAGCCCCCCAAGGAGGGTCTATGGCTACACCTTC.

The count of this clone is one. CDR3 coding DNA: TGCAGCGTTGGAGCGGGGAAGTACCAAGAGACCCAGTACTTC. This gives the protein CSVGAGKYQETQYF. The V gene is TRBV29-1, the J gene TRBJ2-5, with 7 nucleotides matching TRBD2. Germline loops: CDR1 SQVTM, CDR2 ANQGSEA. The CDR3 runs 14 residues. Germline trimming cut 4 bases from V and 0 bases from J; bases unmatched to any gene: 5. Combining the CDR3 with reference TRBV29-1 and TRBJ2-5 gives the whole variable domain SAVISQKPSRDICQRGTSLTIQCQVDSQVTMMFWYRQQPGQSLTLIATANQGSEATYESGFVIDKFPISRPNLTFSTLTVSNMSPEDSSIYLCSVGAGKYQETQYFGPGTRLLVL.

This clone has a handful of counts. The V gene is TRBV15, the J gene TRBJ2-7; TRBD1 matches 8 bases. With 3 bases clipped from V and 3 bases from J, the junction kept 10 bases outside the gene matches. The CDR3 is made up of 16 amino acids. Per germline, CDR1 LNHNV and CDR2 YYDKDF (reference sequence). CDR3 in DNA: TGTGCCACCAGCAGGGTAGGGGACAGGCCTTACTACGAGCAGTACTTC. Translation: CATSRVGDRPYYEQYF.

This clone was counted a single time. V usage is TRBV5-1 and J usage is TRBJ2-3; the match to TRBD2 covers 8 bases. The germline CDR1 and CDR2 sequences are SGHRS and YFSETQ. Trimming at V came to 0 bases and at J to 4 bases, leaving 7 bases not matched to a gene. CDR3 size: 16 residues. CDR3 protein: CASSLDGRARPDTQYF. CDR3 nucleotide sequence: TGCGCCAGCAGCTTGGACGGGAGGGCCCGCCCAGATACGCAGTATTTT. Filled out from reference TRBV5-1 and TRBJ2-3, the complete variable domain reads KAGVTQTPRYLIKTRGQQVTLSCSPISGHRSVSWYQQTPGQGLQFLFEYFSETQRNKGNFPGRFSGRQFSNSRSEMNVSTLELGDSALYLCASSLDGRARPDTQYFGPGTRLTVL.

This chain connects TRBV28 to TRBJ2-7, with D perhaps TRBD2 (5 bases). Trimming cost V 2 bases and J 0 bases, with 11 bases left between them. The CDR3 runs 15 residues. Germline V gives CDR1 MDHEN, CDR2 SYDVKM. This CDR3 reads CASSLLSGSSYEQYF. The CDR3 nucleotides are TGTGCCAGCAGTTTACTGTCGGGGAGCTCCTACGAGCAGTACTTC.

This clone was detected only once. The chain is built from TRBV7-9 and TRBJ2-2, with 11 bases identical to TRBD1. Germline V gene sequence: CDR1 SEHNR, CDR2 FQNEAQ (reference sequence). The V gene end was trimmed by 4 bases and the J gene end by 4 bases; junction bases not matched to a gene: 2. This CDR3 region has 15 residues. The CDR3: CASSYGTGGTGELFF. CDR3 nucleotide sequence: TGTGCCAGCAGCTACGGGACAGGGGGCACCGGGGAGCTGTTTTTT. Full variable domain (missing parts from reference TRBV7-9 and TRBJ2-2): DTGVSQNPRHKITKRGQNVTFRCDPISEHNRLYWYRQTLGQGPEFLTYFQNEAQLEKSRLLSDRFSAERPKGSFSTLEIQRTEQGDSAMYLCASSYGTGGTGELFFGEGSRLTVL.

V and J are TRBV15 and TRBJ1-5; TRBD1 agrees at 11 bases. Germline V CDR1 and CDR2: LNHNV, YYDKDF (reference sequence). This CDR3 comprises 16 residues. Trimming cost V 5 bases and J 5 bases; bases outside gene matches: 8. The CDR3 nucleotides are TGTGCCACCAGCGCTTACGGACAGGGGGCTTATCAGCCCCAGCATTTT. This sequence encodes CATSAYGQGAYQPQHF.

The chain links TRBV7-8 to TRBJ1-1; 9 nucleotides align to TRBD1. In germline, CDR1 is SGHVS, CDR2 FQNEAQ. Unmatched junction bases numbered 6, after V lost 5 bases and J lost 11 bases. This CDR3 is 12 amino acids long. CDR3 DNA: TGTGCCAGCAGCCTGGGACAGGGCAAGGCTTTCTTT. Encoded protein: CASSLGQGKAFF.

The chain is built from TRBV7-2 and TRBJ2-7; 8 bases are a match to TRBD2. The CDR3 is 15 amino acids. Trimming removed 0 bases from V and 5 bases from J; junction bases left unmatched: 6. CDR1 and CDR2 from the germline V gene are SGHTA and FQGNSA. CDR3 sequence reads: CASSLAAGGVDEQYF. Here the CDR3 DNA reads TGTGCCAGCAGCTTAGCGGCGGGAGGAGTCGACGAGCAGTACTTC.

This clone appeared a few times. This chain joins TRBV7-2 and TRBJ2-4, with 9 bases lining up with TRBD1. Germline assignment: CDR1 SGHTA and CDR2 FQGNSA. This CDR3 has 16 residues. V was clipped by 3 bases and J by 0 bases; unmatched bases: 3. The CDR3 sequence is CASSFGQGLAKNIQYF. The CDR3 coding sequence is TGTGCCAGCAGCTTCGGACAGGGGCTAGCCAAAAACATTCAGTACTTC.

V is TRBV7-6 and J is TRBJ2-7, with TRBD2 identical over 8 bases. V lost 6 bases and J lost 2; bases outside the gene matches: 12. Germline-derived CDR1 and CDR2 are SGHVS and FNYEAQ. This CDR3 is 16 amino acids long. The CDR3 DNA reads TGTGCCAGCAGATATGGGGGGCCGGGAGGGACCTACGAGCAGTACTTC. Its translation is CASRYGGPGGTYEQYF.

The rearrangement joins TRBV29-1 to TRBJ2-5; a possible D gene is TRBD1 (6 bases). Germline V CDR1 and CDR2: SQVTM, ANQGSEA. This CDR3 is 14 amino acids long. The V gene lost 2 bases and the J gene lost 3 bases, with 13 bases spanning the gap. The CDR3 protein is CSVEPDRHKETQYF. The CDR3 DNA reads TGCAGCGTTGAACCTGACAGGCACAAAGAGACCCAGTACTTC. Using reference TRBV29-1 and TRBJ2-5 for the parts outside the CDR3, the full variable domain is SAVISQKPSRDICQRGTSLTIQCQVDSQVTMMFWYRQQPGQSLTLIATANQGSEATYESGFVIDKFPISRPNLTFSTLTVSNMSPEDSSIYLCSVEPDRHKETQYFGPGTRLLVL.

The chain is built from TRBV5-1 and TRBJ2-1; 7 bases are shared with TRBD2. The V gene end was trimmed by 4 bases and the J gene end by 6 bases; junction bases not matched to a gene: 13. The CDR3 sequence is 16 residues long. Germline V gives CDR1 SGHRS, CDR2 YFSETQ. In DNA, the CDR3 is TGCGCCAGCAGCCCGGGACTACTCCGTTCACCCAATGAGCAGTTCTTC. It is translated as CASSPGLLRSPNEQFF.

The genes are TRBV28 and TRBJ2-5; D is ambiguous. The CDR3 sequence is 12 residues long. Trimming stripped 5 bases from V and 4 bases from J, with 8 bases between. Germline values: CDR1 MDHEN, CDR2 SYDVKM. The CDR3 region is CASSQVTETQYF. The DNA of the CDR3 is TGTGCCAGCAGTCAGGTGACAGAGACCCAGTACTTC.

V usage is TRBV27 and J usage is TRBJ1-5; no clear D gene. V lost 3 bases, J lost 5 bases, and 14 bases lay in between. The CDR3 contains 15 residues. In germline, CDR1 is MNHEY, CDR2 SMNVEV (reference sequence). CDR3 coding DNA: TGTGCCAGCAGTTTTTCTTCGAGGGCCGATCAGCCCCAGCATTTT. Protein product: CASSFSSRADQPQHF.

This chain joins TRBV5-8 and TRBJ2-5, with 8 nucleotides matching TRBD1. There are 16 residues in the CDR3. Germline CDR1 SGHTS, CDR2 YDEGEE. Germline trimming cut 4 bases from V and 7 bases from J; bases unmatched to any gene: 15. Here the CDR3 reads CASSLGQGSQMGTQYF. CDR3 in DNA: TGTGCCAGCAGCCTAGGACAGGGATCCCAAATGGGGACCCAGTACTTC.

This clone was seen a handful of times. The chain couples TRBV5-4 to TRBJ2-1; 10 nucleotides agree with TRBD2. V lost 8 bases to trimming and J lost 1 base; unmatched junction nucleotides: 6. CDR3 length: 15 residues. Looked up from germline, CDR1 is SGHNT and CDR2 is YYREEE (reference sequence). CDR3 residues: CASTGTSVSYNEQFF. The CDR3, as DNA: TGTGCCAGTACCGGGACTAGCGTATCCTACAATGAGCAGTTCTTC.

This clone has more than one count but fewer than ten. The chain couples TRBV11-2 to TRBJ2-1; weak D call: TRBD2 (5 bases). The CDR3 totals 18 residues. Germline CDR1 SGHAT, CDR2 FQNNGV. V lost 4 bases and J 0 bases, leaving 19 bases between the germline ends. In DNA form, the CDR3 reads TGTGCCAGCAGCTACGGACTGTCAGGAAGTAGCTCCTACAATGAGCAGTTCTTC. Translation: CASSYGLSGSSSYNEQFF. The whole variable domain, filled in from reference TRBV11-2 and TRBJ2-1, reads EAGVAQSPRYKIIEKRQSVAFWCNPISGHATLYWYQQILGQGPKLLIQFQNNGVVDDSQLPKDRFSAERLKGVDSTLKIQPAKLEDSAVYLCASSYGLSGSSSYNEQFFGPGTRLTVL.

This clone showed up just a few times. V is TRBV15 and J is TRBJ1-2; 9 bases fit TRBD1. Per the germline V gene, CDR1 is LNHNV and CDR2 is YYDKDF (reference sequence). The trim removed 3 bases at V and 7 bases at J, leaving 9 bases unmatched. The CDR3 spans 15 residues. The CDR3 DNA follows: TGTGCCACCAGCAGGAATCCCGGACAGGGGAGTGGCTACACCTTC. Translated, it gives CATSRNPGQGSGYTF.

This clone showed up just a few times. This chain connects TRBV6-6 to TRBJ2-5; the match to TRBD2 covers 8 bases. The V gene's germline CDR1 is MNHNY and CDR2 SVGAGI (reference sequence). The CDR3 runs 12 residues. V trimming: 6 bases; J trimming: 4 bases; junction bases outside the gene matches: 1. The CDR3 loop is CASSLAGETQYF. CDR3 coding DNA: TGTGCCAGCAGCCTAGCGGGAGAGACCCAGTACTTC.

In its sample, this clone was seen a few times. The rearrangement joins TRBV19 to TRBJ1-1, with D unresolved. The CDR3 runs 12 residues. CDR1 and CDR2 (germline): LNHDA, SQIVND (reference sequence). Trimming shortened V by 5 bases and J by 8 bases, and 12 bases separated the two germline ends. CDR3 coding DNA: TGTGCCAGTAGTCTCTCTCCTTTCGAAGCTTTCTTT. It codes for CASSLSPFEAFF.

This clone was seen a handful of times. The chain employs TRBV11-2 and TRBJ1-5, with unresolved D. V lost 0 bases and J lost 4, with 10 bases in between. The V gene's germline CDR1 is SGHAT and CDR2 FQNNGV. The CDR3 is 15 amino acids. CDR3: CASSLDLGGNQPQHF. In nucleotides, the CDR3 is TGTGCCAGCAGCTTAGACCTAGGAGGGAATCAGCCCCAGCATTTT.

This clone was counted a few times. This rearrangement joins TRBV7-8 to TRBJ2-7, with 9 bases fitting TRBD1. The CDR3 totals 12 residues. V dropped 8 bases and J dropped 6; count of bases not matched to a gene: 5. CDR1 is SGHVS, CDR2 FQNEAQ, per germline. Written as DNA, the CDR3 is TGTGCCAGCCCACGGACAGGGGTCGAGCAGTACTTC. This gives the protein CASPRTGVEQYF.

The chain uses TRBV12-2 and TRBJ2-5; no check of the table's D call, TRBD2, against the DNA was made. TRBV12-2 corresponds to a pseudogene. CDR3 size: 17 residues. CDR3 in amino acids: CASRLVRLAGGPETQYF. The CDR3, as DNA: TGTGCAAGTCGCTTAGTTCGGCTAGCGGGAGGGCCGGAGACCCAGTACTTC.

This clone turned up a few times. The CDR3 nucleotides read TGTGCCAGCAGAGCGGGACTAGCCAAAAACATTCAGTACTTC. This sequence encodes CASRAGLAKNIQYF. J is TRBJ2-4 and V is TRBV28; 7 nucleotides agree with TRBD2. CDR3 size: 14 residues. The ends lost 6 bases at V and 0 bases at J; junction bases unmatched: 2. CDR1 is MDHEN, CDR2 SYDVKM, per germline.

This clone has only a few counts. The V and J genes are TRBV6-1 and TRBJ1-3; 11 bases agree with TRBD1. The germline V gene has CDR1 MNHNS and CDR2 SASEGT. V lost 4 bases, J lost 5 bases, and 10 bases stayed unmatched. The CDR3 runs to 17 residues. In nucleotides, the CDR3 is TGTGCCAGCAGTGCGCCCCGGGACAGGGGGGGTAGAAACACCATATATTTT. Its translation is CASSAPRDRGGRNTIYF.

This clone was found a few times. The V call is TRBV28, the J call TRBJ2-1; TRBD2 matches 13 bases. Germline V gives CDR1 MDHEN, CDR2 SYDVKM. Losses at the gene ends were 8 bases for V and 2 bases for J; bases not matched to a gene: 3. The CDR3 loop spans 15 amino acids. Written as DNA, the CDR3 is TGTGCCAGCCGGACTAGCGGGAGAGCCTACAATGAGCAGTTCTTC. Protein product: CASRTSGRAYNEQFF.

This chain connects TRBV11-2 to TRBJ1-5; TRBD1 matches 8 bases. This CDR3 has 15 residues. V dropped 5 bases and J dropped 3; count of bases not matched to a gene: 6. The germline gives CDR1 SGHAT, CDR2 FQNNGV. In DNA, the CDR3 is TGTGCCAGCAGCGTAGGGGACAGGATCAATCAGCCCCAGCATTTT. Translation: CASSVGDRINQPQHF.